This TCR beta chain was identified during a study of cytomegalovirus exposure and HLA in healthy donors. Notes on this clone: The antigen is not known.

This table comes from immunoSEQ multiplex PCR, and its TCRdb copy is limited to in-frame clones, with some not included. Here the sample spans more than 150,000 clones, 88% being singletons. Study-wide results and limits: Reports credit the classifier with highly specific, highly sensitive diagnosis of cytomegalovirus status. Overall, 164 TCR beta chains were annotated as cytomegalovirus-associated.

V was shortened by 4 bases and J by 0 bases, with 10 bases between the two germline ends. CDR1 is LNHNV, CDR2 YYDKDF, per germline (reference sequence). The CDR3 loop spans 15 amino acids. Sequenced: PBMCs. This receptor was identified in a man aged 18 to 30 in good health and CMV-seronegative. The V and J genes are TRBV15 and TRBJ1-5; perhaps TRBD1 as D (6 bases). CDR3 DNA sequence: TGTGCCACCAGCATGGGACACCTTAGCAATCAGCCCCAGCATTTT. This sequence encodes CATSMGHLSNQPQHF. Together with reference TRBV15 and TRBJ1-5, the CDR3 gives the full variable domain: DAMVIQNPRYQVTQFGKPVTLSCSQTLNHNVMYWYQQKSSQAPKLLFHYYDKDFNNEADTPDNFQSRRPNTSFCFLDIRSPGLGDTAMYLCATSMGHLSNQPQHFGDGTRLSIL.